This T cell receptor beta chain emerged from a study of cytomegalovirus exposure and HLA in healthy donors. Study-wide findings and caveats: Researchers reported from a later analysis that most CMV-associated TCR beta chains appeared HLA-restricted.

About this clone: Its target is unknown.

The primer mix had 60 Vbeta and 13 Jbeta primers. Sequenced by immunoSEQ multiplex PCR; TCRdb stores in-frame clones only, minus some. The sample consists of roughly 100,000 clones, around 9.1% of them appearing once. The source is a man in his forties in good health and CMV-seropositive. What was sequenced was PBMCs.

DNA for the CDR3: TGTGCCAGCACCAGGACAGGTTTATGGACCGGGGAGCTGTTTTTT. This encodes CASTRTGLWTGELFF. The chain couples TRBV5-6 to TRBJ2-2, with 7 positions matching TRBD1. Germline V gene lookup returns CDR1 SGHDT and CDR2 YYEEEE. The CDR3 extends over 15 amino acids. V was pared by 6 bases and J by 5 bases, with 10 bases of the junction left unmatched.